This T cell receptor (beta chain) came from a study of blood T cell repertoires in COVID-19. In the study's own analysis: Amplification with reference gene primers provided the estimates of nucleated cell counts. Clones were sequenced by immunoSEQ multiplex PCR, and TCRdb holds only the in-frame ones, with some missing. The D gene and trimming were derived from the DNA, and the V and J assignments and clone size from that table. Among about 280,000 clones listed, 88% were seen once. Sequenced input: peripheral blood. The source of this sequence is a woman under 40 with COVID-19, enrolled during active disease.

CDR3 residues: CASSVQGATIYF. The CDR3 DNA sequence: TGTGCCAGCAGTGTACAGGGGGCGACCATATATTTT. V and J are TRBV12-3 or TRBV12-4 and TRBJ1-3, with TRBD1 matching 9 bases. With V trimmed by 5 bases and J by 10 bases, 3 bases remained unmatched. The CDR3 contains 12 residues.